Sequencing of this TCR beta chain was carried out in a study of blood T cell repertoires in COVID-19. Study in general: The United States, Italy and Spain were the sources of the acute and convalescent COVID-19 samples.

Profiling relied on immunoSEQ multiplex PCR, and the TCRdb table lists in-frame clones only, not all of them. The sample has 180,000 or so clones; around 85% are singletons. Cohort 3 donors were reported recovered after two negative PCRs, clearance, or symptom resolution. The V end was cut by 9 bases, the J end by 5 bases, with 16 bases between. The germline V gene has CDR1 MDHEN and CDR2 SYDVKM. This CDR3 is 13 amino acids long. This TCR came from a man aged 35 to 55 who had recovered from COVID-19. The chain links TRBV28 to TRBJ1-2; D remains ambiguous. Sequencing was carried out using PBMCs or T cells enriched from blood (not recorded which). The CDR3 nucleotides are TGTGCCAGTATGGTAAAAACACCTTATGGCTACACCTTC. Its translation is CASMVKTPYGYTF.